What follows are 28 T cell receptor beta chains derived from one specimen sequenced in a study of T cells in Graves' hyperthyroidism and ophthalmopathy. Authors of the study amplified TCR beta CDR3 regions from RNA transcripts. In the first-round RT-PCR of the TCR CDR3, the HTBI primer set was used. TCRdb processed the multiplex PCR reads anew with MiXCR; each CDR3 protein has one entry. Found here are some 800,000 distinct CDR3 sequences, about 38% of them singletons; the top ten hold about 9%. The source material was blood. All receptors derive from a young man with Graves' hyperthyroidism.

CDR3 amino acids: CASSSGPRGTGNTIYF. The CDR3 nucleotides read TGCGCCAGCAGCTCCGGGCCTCGCGGAACTGGAAACACCATATATTTT. The chain combines TRBV5-1 with TRBJ1-3; unclear D gene. Germline values: CDR1 SGHRS, CDR2 YFSETQ. The length of the CDR3 is 16 residues. Trimming stripped 3 bases from V and 2 bases from J, with 15 bases between.

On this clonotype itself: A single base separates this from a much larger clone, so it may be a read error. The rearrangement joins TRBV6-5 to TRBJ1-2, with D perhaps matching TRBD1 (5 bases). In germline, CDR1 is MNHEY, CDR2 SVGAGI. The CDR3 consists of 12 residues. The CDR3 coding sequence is TGTGCCAGCAGTTCAGGGCTCTATGGCCACACCTTC. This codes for CASSSGLYGHTF.

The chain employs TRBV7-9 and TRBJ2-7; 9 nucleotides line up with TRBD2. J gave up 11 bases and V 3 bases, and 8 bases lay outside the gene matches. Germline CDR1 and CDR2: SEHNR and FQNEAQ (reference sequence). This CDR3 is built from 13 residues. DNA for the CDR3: TGTGCCAGCAGCTTTGTTAGCGGGGGAGTCAAGTACTTC. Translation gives CASSFVSGGVKYF.

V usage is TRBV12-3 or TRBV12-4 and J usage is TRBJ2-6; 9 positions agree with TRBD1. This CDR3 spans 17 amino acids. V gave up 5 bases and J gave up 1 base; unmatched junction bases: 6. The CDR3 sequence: CASSDSGTGSGANVLTF. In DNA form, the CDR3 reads TGTGCCAGCAGTGACTCGGGGACAGGGTCTGGGGCCAACGTCCTGACTTTC.

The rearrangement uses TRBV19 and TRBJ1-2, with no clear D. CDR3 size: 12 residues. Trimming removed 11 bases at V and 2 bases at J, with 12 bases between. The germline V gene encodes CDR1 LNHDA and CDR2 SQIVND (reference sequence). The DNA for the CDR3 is TGTGCCGTAGACGAACAAAACTATGGCTACACCTTC. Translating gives CAVDEQNYGYTF.

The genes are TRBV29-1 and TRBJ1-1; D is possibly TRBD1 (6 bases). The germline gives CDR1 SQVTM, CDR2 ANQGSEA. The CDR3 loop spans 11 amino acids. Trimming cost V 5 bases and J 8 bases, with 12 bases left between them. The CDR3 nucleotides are TGCAGCGTTTCCCAGGGGCCCGAAGCTTTCTTT. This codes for CSVSQGPEAFF.

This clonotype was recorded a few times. CDR3 DNA sequence: TGCGCCAGCAGCGTACAGGGGGCTAAGTCCTACGAGCAGTACTTC. Protein sequence: CASSVQGAKSYEQYF. The chain uses TRBV5-1 and TRBJ2-7; 9 bases fit TRBD1. The germline gives CDR1 SGHRS, CDR2 YFSETQ. Trimming at V came to 4 bases and at J to 1 base, leaving 6 bases not matched to a gene. This CDR3 has 15 residues.

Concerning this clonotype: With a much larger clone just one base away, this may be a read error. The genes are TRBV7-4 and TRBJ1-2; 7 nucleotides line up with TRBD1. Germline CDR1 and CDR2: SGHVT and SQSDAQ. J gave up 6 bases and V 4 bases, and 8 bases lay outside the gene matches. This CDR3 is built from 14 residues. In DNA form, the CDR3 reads TGTGCCAGCAGCTACGCCCGGGACAGCAATGGCTACACCTTC. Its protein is CASSYARDSNGYTF.

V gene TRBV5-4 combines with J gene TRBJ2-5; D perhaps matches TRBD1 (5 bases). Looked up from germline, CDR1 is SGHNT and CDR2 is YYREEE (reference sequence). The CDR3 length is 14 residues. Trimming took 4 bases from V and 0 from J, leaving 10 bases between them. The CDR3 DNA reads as TGTGCCAGCAGCATACCGACAGACCAAGAGACCCAGTACTTC. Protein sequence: CASSIPTDQETQYF.

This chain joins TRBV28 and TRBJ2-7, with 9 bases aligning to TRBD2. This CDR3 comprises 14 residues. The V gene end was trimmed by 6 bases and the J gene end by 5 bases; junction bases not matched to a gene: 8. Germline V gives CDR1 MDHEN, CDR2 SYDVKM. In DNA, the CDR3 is TGTGCCAGCAGCATAGCGGGAGCGACCAACGAGCAGTACTTC. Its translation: CASSIAGATNEQYF.

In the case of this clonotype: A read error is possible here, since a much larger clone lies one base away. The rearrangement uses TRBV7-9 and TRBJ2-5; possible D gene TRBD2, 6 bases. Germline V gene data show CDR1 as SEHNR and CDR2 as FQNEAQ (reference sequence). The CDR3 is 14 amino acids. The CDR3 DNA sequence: TGTGCCAGCAGCTTCAGCGGGTCCCAAGGGACCCAGTACTTC. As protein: CASSFSGSQGTQYF.

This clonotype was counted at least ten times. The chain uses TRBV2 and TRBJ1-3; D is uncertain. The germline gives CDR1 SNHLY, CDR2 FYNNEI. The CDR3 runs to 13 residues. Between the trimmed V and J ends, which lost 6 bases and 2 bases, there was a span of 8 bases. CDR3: CASRRNPGNTIYF. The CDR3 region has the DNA TGTGCCAGCAGGAGGAACCCTGGAAACACCATATATTTT.

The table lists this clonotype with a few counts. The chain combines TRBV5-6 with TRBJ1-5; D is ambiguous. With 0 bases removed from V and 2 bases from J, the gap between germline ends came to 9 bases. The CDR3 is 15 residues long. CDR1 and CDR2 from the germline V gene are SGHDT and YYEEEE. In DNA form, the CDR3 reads TGTGCCAGCAGCTTGGGCGGGAAAGGCAATCAGCCCCAGCATTTT. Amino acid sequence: CASSLGGKGNQPQHF.

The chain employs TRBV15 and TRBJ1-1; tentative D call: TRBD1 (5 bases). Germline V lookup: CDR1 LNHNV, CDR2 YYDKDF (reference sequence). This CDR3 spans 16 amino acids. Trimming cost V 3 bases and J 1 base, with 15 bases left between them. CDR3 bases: TGTGCCACCAGCAGCCCCGGTATGGGGGAGAACACTGAAGCTTTCTTT. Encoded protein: CATSSPGMGENTEAFF.

The CDR3 DNA sequence: TGCAGCGTCCTTTACAGGTTGAACACTGAAGCTTTCTTT. Translated, it gives CSVLYRLNTEAFF. This chain uses TRBV29-1 with TRBJ1-1; TRBD1 is a possible D gene (5 bases). There are 13 residues in the CDR3. Between the trimmed V and J ends, which lost 6 bases and 0 bases, there was a span of 11 bases. Germline lookup yields CDR1 SQVTM and CDR2 ANQGSEA.

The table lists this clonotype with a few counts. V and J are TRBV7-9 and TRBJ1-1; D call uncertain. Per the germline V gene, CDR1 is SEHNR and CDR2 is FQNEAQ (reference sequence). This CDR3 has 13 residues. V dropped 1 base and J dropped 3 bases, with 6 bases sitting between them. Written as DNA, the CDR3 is TGTGCCAGCAGCTTAGTAGTGTACACTGAAGCTTTCTTT. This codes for CASSLVVYTEAFF.

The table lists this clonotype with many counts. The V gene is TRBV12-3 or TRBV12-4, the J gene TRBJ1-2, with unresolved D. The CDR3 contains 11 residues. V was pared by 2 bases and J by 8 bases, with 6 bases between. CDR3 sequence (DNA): TGTGCCAGCAGTTTAAGCAGCGGCTACACCTTC. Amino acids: CASSLSSGYTF.

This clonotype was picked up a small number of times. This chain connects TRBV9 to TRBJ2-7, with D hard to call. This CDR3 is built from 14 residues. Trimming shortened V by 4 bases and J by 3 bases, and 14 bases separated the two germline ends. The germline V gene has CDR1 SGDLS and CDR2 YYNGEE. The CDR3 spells CASSPSPEGYEQYF. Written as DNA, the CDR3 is TGTGCCAGCAGCCCCTCACCCGAAGGCTACGAGCAGTACTTC.

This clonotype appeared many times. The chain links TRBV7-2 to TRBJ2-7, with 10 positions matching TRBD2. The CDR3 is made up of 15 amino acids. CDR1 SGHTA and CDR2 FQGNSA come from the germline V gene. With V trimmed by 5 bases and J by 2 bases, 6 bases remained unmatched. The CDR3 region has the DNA TGTGCCAGCAGCCTTCTAGCGGGAGATCCCTACGAGCAGTACTTC. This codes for CASSLLAGDPYEQYF.

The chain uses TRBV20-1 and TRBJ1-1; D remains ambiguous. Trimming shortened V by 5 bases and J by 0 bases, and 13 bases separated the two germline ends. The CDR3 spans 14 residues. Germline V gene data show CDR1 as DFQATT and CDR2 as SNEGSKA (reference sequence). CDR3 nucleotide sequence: TGCAGTGCTCGTTTCGGGTTCTTGAACACTGAAGCTTTCTTT. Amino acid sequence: CSARFGFLNTEAFF.

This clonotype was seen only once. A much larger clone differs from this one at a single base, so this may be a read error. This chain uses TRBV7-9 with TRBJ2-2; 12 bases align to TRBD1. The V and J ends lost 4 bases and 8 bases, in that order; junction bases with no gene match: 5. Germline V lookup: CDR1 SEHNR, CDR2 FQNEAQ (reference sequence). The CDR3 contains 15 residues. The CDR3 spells CASSSGTGGWGELFF. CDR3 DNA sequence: TGTGCCAGCAGCTCCGGGACAGGGGGCTGGGGGGAGCTGTTTTTT.

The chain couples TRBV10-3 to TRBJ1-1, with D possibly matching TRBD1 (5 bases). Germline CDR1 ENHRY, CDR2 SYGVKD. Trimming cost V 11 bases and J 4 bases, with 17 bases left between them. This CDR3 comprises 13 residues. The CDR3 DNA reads TGTGCCGTTATAAGGGGAGGTGCCACTGAAGCTTTCTTT. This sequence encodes CAVIRGGATEAFF.

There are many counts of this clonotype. The CDR3 sequence: CASSGGAYRRREQYF. The CDR3 bases are TGTGCCAGCAGCGGGGGGGCGTATAGACGTAGGGAGCAGTACTTC. The chain employs TRBV7-8 and TRBJ2-7; weak D call: TRBD2 (7 bases). There are 15 residues in the CDR3. Trimming stripped 5 bases from V and 7 bases from J, with 21 bases between. CDR1 is SGHVS and CDR2 is FQNEAQ in the germline V gene. Filled out from reference TRBV7-8 and TRBJ2-7, the complete variable domain reads GAGVSQSPRYKVAKRGQDVALRCDPISGHVSLFWYQQALGQGPEFLTYFQNEAQLDKSGLPSDRFFAERPEGSVSTLKIQRTQQEDSAVYLCASSGGAYRRREQYFGPGTRLTVT.

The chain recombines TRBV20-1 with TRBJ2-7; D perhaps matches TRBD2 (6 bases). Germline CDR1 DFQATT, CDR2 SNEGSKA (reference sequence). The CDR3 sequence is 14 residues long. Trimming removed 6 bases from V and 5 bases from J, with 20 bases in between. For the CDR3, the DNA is TGCAGTGCCACCACAGGACGGGAGACTGACGAGCAGTACTTC. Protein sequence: CSATTGRETDEQYF.

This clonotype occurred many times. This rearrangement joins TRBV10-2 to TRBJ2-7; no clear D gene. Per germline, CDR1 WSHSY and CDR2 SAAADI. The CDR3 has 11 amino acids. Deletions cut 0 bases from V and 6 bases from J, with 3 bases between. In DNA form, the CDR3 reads TGCGCCAGCAGTGAGTCGGCCGAGCAGTACTTC. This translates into CASSESAEQYF.

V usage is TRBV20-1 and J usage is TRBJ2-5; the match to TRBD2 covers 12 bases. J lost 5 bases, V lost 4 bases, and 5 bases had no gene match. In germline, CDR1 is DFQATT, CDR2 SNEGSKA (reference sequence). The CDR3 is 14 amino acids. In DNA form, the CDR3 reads TGCAGTGCTATGGGGCTAGCGGGGGGGGAGACCCAGTACTTC. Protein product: CSAMGLAGGETQYF.

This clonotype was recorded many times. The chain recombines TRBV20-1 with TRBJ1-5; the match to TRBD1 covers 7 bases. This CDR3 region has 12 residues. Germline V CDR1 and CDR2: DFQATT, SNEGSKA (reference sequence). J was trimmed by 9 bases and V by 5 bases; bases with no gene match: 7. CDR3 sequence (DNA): TGCAGTGCTCAATTTTCAGGGGGGCCCCAGCATTTT. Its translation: CSAQFSGGPQHF.

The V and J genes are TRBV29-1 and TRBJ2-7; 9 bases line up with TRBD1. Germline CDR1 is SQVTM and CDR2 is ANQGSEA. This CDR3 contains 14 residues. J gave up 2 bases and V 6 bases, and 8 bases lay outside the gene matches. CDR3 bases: TGCAGCGTCTACGGGACAGGGAGAACCTACGAGCAGTACTTC. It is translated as CSVYGTGRTYEQYF.